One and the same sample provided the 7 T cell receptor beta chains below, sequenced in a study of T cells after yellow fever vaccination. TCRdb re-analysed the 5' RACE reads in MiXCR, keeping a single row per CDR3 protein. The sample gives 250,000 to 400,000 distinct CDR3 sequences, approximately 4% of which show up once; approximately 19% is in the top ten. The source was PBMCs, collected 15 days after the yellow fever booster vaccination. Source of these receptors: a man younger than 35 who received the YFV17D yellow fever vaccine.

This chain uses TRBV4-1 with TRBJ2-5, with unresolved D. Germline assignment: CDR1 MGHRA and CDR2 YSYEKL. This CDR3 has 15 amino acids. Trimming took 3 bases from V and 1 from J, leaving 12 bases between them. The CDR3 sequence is CASSQSMGFQETQYF. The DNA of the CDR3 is TGCGCCAGCAGCCAGTCTATGGGATTCCAAGAGACCCAGTACTTC.

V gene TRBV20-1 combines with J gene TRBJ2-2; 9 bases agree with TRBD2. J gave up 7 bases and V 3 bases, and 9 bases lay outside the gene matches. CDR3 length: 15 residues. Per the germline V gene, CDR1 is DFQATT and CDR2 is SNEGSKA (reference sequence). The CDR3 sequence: CSASRAGGFYGELFF. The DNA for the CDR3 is TGCAGTGCTAGCCGGGCGGGGGGGTTTTACGGGGAGCTGTTTTTT.

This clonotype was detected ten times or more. The CDR3 DNA is TGCAGTGCTAGTTCGGACAGTCTTGGGCAGTACGTC. Its protein product is CSASSDSLGQYV. J is TRBJ2-7 and V is TRBV20-1, with D perhaps TRBD1 (6 bases). The CDR3 runs to 12 residues. V was clipped by 3 bases and J by 9 bases, with 15 bases between them. CDR1 DFQATT and CDR2 SNEGSKA come from the germline V gene (reference sequence).

The CDR3 reads CASREGAGFDTGNTIYF. CDR3 in DNA: TGTGCCAGCAGGGAAGGAGCGGGGTTTGATACTGGAAACACCATATATTTT. This sequence joins TRBV27 and TRBJ1-3; no reliable D call. Germline-derived CDR1 and CDR2 are MNHEY and SMNVEV (reference sequence). V was shortened by 6 bases and J by 2 bases, with 20 bases between the two germline ends. The length of the CDR3 is 17 residues.

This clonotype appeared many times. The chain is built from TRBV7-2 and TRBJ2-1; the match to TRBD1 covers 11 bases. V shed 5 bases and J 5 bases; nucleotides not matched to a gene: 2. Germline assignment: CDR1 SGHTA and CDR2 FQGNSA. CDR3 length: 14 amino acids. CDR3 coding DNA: TGTGCCAGCAGCCGGGACAGGGGGGACAATGAGCAGTTCTTC. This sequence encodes CASSRDRGDNEQFF.

CDR3 in DNA: TGTGCCAGCAGCCAAGGGGGCGATAATTCACCCCTCCACTTT. Amino acid sequence: CASSQGGDNSPLHF. This rearrangement joins TRBV3-1 to TRBJ1-6, with a possible D match to TRBD1 (5 bases). Looked up from germline, CDR1 is LGHDT and CDR2 is YNNKEL (reference sequence). Trimming took 1 base from V and 5 from J, leaving 6 bases between them. The CDR3 consists of 14 residues.

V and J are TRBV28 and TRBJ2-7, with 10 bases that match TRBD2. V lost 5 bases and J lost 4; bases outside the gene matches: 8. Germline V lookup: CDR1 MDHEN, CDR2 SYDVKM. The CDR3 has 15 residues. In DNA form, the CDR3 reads TGTGCCAGCAGTCCCGGACTAGCGGTGGATTACGAGCAGTACTTC. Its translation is CASSPGLAVDYEQYF.